Shown below are 27 T cell receptor beta chains from a single sample sequenced in a study of shared clonotypes between healthy human individuals. Some clones are missing from TCRdb's copy, which holds only in-frame ones; the method was immunoSEQ multiplex PCR. The table records about 380,000 clones, roughly 96% of them present only once. The sample consisted of memory CD8+ T cells sorted from blood. This sample's subset: CD45RO+ cells pooled with CCR7-negative TemRA cells. The origin of the receptors is a young man in good health.

This sequence joins TRBV18 and TRBJ2-6; TRBD1 is a possible D gene (5 bases). The V gene lost 6 bases and the J gene lost 4 bases, with 19 bases spanning the gap. The CDR3 length is 17 residues. CDR1 is KGHSH and CDR2 is LQKENI in the germline V gene. In nucleotides, the CDR3 is TGTGCCAGCTCCCAGGCACGTGGGGCCGGAGGGGCCAACGTCCTGACTTTC. Its protein is CASSQARGAGGANVLTF. Using reference TRBV18 and TRBJ2-6 for the parts outside the CDR3, the full variable domain is NAGVMQNPRHLVRRRGQEARLRCSPMKGHSHVYWYRQLPEEGLKFMVYLQKENIIDESGMPKERFSAEFPKEGPSILRIQQVVRGDSAAYFCASSQARGAGGANVLTFGAGSRLTVL.

The chain uses TRBV5-1 and TRBJ1-1; a possible D gene is TRBD1 (6 bases). There are 14 residues in the CDR3. Trimming took off 5 bases at V and 3 bases at J, with 14 bases between the two ends. Per the germline V gene, CDR1 is SGHRS and CDR2 is YFSETQ. The CDR3 coding sequence is TGCGCCAGCAGGCCGCGGGGGCCTGACACTGAAGCTTTCTTT. Translated, it gives CASRPRGPDTEAFF.

The chain carries TRBV19 and TRBJ2-7, with D possibly TRBD2 on 6 matching bases. Trimming pared 9 bases from V and 1 base from J, leaving 19 bases between. CDR1 and CDR2 (germline): LNHDA, SQIVND (reference sequence). CDR3 length equals 15 residues. This CDR3 reads CASRGAGFGSYEQYF. In nucleotides, the CDR3 is TGTGCCAGCCGCGGCGCGGGGTTCGGGTCCTACGAGCAGTACTTC.

The chain carries TRBV5-6 and TRBJ1-5; 7 bases fit TRBD1. The junction had 6 bases not matched to a gene; V was cut back by 3 bases and J by 6 bases. CDR1 is SGHDT, CDR2 YYEEEE, per germline. This CDR3 has 14 residues. This CDR3 is CASSYAAGGQPQHF. CDR3 nucleotide sequence: TGTGCCAGCAGCTATGCGGCAGGGGGTCAGCCCCAGCATTTT.

Comments on this clone: Other nucleotide sequences in the sample specify the same CDR3. This rearrangement joins TRBV6-1 to TRBJ2-7; no firm D call. Germline CDR1 is MNHNS and CDR2 is SASEGT. The CDR3 extends over 12 amino acids. Trimming removed 2 bases from V and 3 bases from J, with 5 bases in between. CDR3 region: CASSERGYEQYF. CDR3 nucleotides: TGTGCCAGCAGTGAACGCGGCTACGAGCAGTACTTC.

The chain recombines TRBV5-1 with TRBJ2-1; D perhaps matches TRBD2 (5 bases). The CDR3 contains 16 residues. From germline, CDR1 is SGHRS and CDR2 YFSETQ. Trimming removed 0 bases at V and 3 bases at J, with 13 bases between. CDR3: CASSLGSGSLYNEQFF. Here the CDR3 DNA reads TGCGCCAGCAGCTTGGGGAGCGGTTCTCTCTACAATGAGCAGTTCTTC.

This chain connects TRBV7-9 to TRBJ2-1, with D possibly matching TRBD1 (6 bases). Germline CDR1 SEHNR, CDR2 FQNEAQ (reference sequence). V was pared by 5 bases and J by 0 bases, with 11 bases between. CDR3 length: 15 amino acids. The CDR3 here is CASSRQASSYNEQFF. The CDR3 DNA follows: TGTGCCAGCAGCCGACAGGCGAGCTCCTACAATGAGCAGTTCTTC. Variable domain in full (rest from reference TRBV7-9 and TRBJ2-1): DTGVSQNPRHKITKRGQNVTFRCDPISEHNRLYWYRQTLGQGPEFLTYFQNEAQLEKSRLLSDRFSAERPKGSFSTLEIQRTEQGDSAMYLCASSRQASSYNEQFFGPGTRLTVL.

The chain recombines TRBV18 with TRBJ1-1; D ambiguous. V lost 3 bases, J lost 4 bases, and 15 bases lay in between. The germline V gene encodes CDR1 KGHSH and CDR2 LQKENI. This CDR3 is built from 15 residues. The CDR3 here is CASSPNLFRGTEAFF. As DNA, the CDR3 is TGTGCCAGCTCACCCAACCTCTTCCGGGGCACTGAAGCTTTCTTT.

The gene calls are TRBV9 and TRBJ2-5, with D possibly TRBD2 on 5 matching bases. From germline, CDR1 is SGDLS and CDR2 YYNGEE. The CDR3 covers 12 residues. V lost 3 bases, J lost 7 bases, and 10 bases lay in between. CDR3 in amino acids: CASSGVRGTQYF. The CDR3, as DNA: TGTGCCAGCAGCGGAGTCCGGGGGACCCAGTACTTC.

This clone was seen a single time. Germline and junction disagree at one end, which may indicate a read error. DNA for the CDR3: TGTGCCGGCAGTGAAGGAAGCGAGCAGTACTTC. Residues: CAGSEGSEQYF. V gene TRBV6-1 combines with J gene TRBJ2-7; no clear D gene. The CDR3 has 11 amino acids. Germline V gene data show CDR1 as MNHNS and CDR2 as SASEGT.

The genes are TRBV7-6 and TRBJ2-1; 7 nucleotides match TRBD1. J gave up 3 bases and V 4 bases, and 6 bases lay outside the gene matches. CDR3 length equals 15 residues. CDR1 is SGHVS, CDR2 FNYEAQ, per germline. The CDR3 spells CASSSKTGIYNEQFF. For the CDR3, the DNA is TGTGCCAGCAGCTCAAAGACAGGGATCTACAATGAGCAGTTCTTC.

This clone showed up just once. DNA for the CDR3: TGTGCCAGTAGTATGTACGGGAGCTACTACGAGCAGTACTTC. It yields the protein CASSMYGSYYEQYF. The chain uses TRBV19 and TRBJ2-7, with D maybe TRBD2 (6 bases). This CDR3 region has 14 residues. Germline V gives CDR1 LNHDA, CDR2 SQIVND (reference sequence). Trimming took 3 bases from V and 3 from J, leaving 12 bases between them.

The chain employs TRBV13 and TRBJ1-4, with a tentative D call TRBD1 (5 bases). The CDR3 is made up of 15 amino acids. The germline CDR1 and CDR2 sequences are PRHDT and FYEKMQ (reference sequence). Trimming removed 0 bases from V and 7 bases from J, with 12 bases in between. CDR3 bases: TGTGCCAGCAGCTTAGGGTCGGCCGGGGGTGAAAAACTGTTTTTT. This encodes CASSLGSAGGEKLFF.

As DNA, the CDR3 is TGCAGCGTTGACGAGAGGGCTGGAAACACCATATATTTT. Protein: CSVDERAGNTIYF. This chain links TRBV29-1 with TRBJ1-3; D is uncertain. The CDR3 is 13 amino acids. Germline V gene data show CDR1 as SQVTM and CDR2 as ANQGSEA. Trimming took 3 bases from V and 2 from J, leaving 8 bases between them.

The rearrangement links TRBV28 to TRBJ2-1; tentatively, D is TRBD2 (5 bases). The CDR3 runs 16 residues. Germline assignment: CDR1 MDHEN and CDR2 SYDVKM. V was trimmed by 3 bases and J by 4 bases, leaving 16 bases between them. The CDR3 spells CASSFDGSSPYNEQFF. The CDR3 DNA reads as TGTGCCAGCAGTTTTGATGGGAGTTCCCCATACAATGAGCAGTTCTTC.

This clone has only one observation. V gene TRBV29-1 combines with J gene TRBJ2-7, with no clear D. The CDR3 runs to 11 residues. V was trimmed by 6 bases and J by 3 bases, leaving 9 bases between them. Germline CDR1 SQVTM, CDR2 ANQGSEA. CDR3: CSVVDDYEQYF. CDR3 coding DNA: TGCAGCGTAGTAGACGACTACGAGCAGTACTTC.

Remarks on this clone: The sample holds other DNA sequences that translate to the same CDR3. The rearrangement joins TRBV30 to TRBJ2-5, with 7 bases that match TRBD1. Germline V gene sequence: CDR1 GTSNPN, CDR2 SVGIG (reference sequence). J gave up 4 bases and V 4 bases, and 0 bases lay outside the gene matches. This CDR3 spans 11 amino acids. DNA of the CDR3: TGTGCCTGGACAGGGGGAGAGACCCAGTACTTC. Amino acid sequence: CAWTGGETQYF.

The chain is built from TRBV15 and TRBJ1-4, with unresolved D. Germline V gives CDR1 LNHNV, CDR2 YYDKDF (reference sequence). V dropped 3 bases and J dropped 14 bases, with 13 bases sitting between them. The CDR3 covers 12 residues. As DNA, the CDR3 is TGTGCCACCAGCAGCCACAACAGAGTGCTGTTTTTT. This encodes CATSSHNRVLFF.

This chain joins TRBV7-9 and TRBJ2-3; D might be TRBD1 (6 bases). V lost 2 bases and J lost 9, with 9 bases in between. This CDR3 comprises 12 residues. The germline CDR1 and CDR2 sequences are SEHNR and FQNEAQ (reference sequence). CDR3 loop: CASSLQGRTQYF. The CDR3 nucleotides are TGTGCCAGCAGCTTACAGGGGCGGACGCAGTATTTT.

The V and J genes are TRBV6-1 and TRBJ1-5, with 10 bases lining up with TRBD1. Germline-derived CDR1 and CDR2 are MNHNS and SASEGT. This CDR3 comprises 15 residues. The V segment lost 4 bases and the J segment 5 bases; nucleotides outside the gene matches: 5. CDR3 residues: CASSADRGPYQPQHF. CDR3 sequence (DNA): TGTGCCAGCAGTGCAGACAGGGGGCCTTATCAGCCCCAGCATTTT.

V is TRBV7-2 and J is TRBJ2-5; 7 bases agree with TRBD2. The CDR3 has 16 amino acids. V shed 4 bases, J shed 2 bases, and the junction held 10 bases outside the gene matches. CDR1 and CDR2 from the germline V gene are SGHTA and FQGNSA. This CDR3 reads CASSSFGGRGQETQYF. CDR3 sequence (DNA): TGTGCCAGCAGCTCGTTTGGCGGGAGAGGTCAAGAGACCCAGTACTTC.

The chain carries TRBV2 and TRBJ1-4; perhaps TRBD1 as D (5 bases). Looked up from germline, CDR1 is SNHLY and CDR2 is FYNNEI. The V end lost 9 bases, the J end lost 8 bases, and 16 bases lay between the germline ends. The CDR3 is 13 amino acids. Here the CDR3 DNA reads TGTGCCAGTGGCCGGGACTTTCGGGAAAAACTGTTTTTT. This sequence encodes CASGRDFREKLFF.

V is TRBV28 and J is TRBJ2-6; no reliable D call. V lost 3 bases, J lost 0 bases, and 9 bases lay in between. Germline V lookup: CDR1 MDHEN, CDR2 SYDVKM. CDR3 length: 16 amino acids. As DNA, the CDR3 is TGTGCCAGCAGTTTGGAACAGTTCTCTGGGGCCAACGTCCTGACTTTC. As protein: CASSLEQFSGANVLTF.

The V gene is TRBV6-1, the J gene TRBJ1-3; no definite D call. This CDR3 spans 13 amino acids. Trimming cost V 2 bases and J 0 bases, with 2 bases left between them. In germline, CDR1 is MNHNS, CDR2 SASEGT. The CDR3 region is CASSEHSGNTIYF. CDR3 nucleotide sequence: TGTGCCAGCAGTGAACACTCTGGAAACACCATATATTTT.

The chain combines TRBV6-1 with TRBJ1-2, with D perhaps matching TRBD1 (6 bases). Trimming removed 0 bases at V and 6 bases at J, with 14 bases between. The CDR3 runs to 15 residues. Germline V CDR1 and CDR2: MNHNS, SASEGT. The CDR3 DNA sequence: TGTGCCAGCAGTGAAGCGGGGGCAGGGAGGGATGGCTACACCTTC. Protein: CASSEAGAGRDGYTF.

This chain joins TRBV5-1 and TRBJ2-7, with 9 bases identical to TRBD2. CDR1 and CDR2 from the germline V gene are SGHRS and YFSETQ. CDR3 length: 15 residues. The V and J ends lost 2 bases and 6 bases, in that order; junction bases with no gene match: 9. CDR3 nucleotide sequence: TGCGCCAGCAGCTTAACTAGCGGGTTGTCCGGCGAGCAGTACTTC. Amino acid sequence: CASSLTSGLSGEQYF. The entire variable domain, with the rest obtained from reference TRBV5-1 and TRBJ2-7, is as follows: KAGVTQTPRYLIKTRGQQVTLSCSPISGHRSVSWYQQTPGQGLQFLFEYFSETQRNKGNFPGRFSGRQFSNSRSEMNVSTLELGDSALYLCASSLTSGLSGEQYFGPGTRLTVT.

The rearrangement links TRBV6-1 to TRBJ1-5; D call uncertain. Per germline, CDR1 MNHNS and CDR2 SASEGT. V was shortened by 2 bases and J by 3 bases, with 11 bases between the two germline ends. CDR3 length: 15 amino acids. DNA for the CDR3: TGTGCCAGCAGTGAACACCCGCGGGCCAATCAGCCCCAGCATTTT. Translation: CASSEHPRANQPQHF.